This T cell receptor (beta chain) was recorded in a study of tissue T cells after allogeneic stem cell transplantation. Study-level points and caveats: This small cohort was clinically heterogeneous, and sampling depth was a limitation.

The method was immunoSEQ multiplex PCR; TCRdb's version includes in-frame clones alone and lacks a portion of them. The sample lists 15,000 to 20,000 clones; about 70% were seen once. In regard to this clone: The antigen is undetermined. Gene names are mouse gene names. Sequencing ends 1 residue short of the CDR3 end; the germline J gene provides the rest.

The germline V gene has CDR1 NSHNY and CDR2 SYGAGN. The CDR3 length is 14 residues. The V and J ends lost 0 bases and 8 bases respectively, with 14 bases between them. This receptor was taken from a female BALB/c mouse in good health. The strain bears MHC haplotype H2-d. Sequenced input: spleen. The V call is TRBV13-1, the J call TRBJ1-1; D is perhaps TRBD1 (6 bases). The CDR3 sequence: CASSDAVGQTEVFF. Incomplete CDR3 DNA: TGTGCCAGCAGTGATGCAGTTGGACAGACGGAAGTCTTC.